This T cell receptor (beta chain) was retrieved from a study of radiation and T cells in renal cell carcinoma. Trimming took 2 bases from V and 2 from J, leaving 7 bases between them. Germline loops: CDR1 MDHEN, CDR2 SYDVKM. The CDR3 contains 13 residues. Some clones are missing from TCRdb's copy, which holds only in-frame ones; the method was immunoSEQ multiplex PCR. The sample holds more than 75,000 clones, 86% seen once. The time point: blood 2 weeks post-SBRT. Specified treatment: 15 Gy SBRT to primary tumor, nephrectomy 4 weeks later. Radiation-treated patients gave blood at baseline, week 2 and week 4.

This chain links TRBV28 with TRBJ2-7; D call uncertain. Sequencing was performed on blood, taken from a patient whose treatment included radiotherapy and nephrectomy. This sequence was found in a woman between 45 and 60 years old with renal cell carcinoma. The CDR3 DNA reads TGTGCCAGCAGTTTAAGCCCCGCCTACGAGCAGTACTTC. As protein: CASSLSPAYEQYF. Full variable domain (rest looked up from reference TRBV28 and TRBJ2-7): DVKVTQSSRYLVKRTGEKVFLECVQDMDHENMFWYRQDPGLGLRLIYFSYDVKMKEKGDIPEGYSVSREKKERFSLILESASTNQTSMYLCASSLSPAYEQYFGPGTRLTVT.